The 12 T cell receptor beta chains below all came from one sample that was sequenced in a study of blood T cell repertoires in COVID-19. Clones were sequenced by immunoSEQ multiplex PCR, and TCRdb holds only the in-frame ones, with some missing. This sample has 200,000 to 250,000 clones; 85% to 90% occur once, and the top ten carry 4.5% to 7.5%. The source material was peripheral blood. These receptors were taken from a man of 80 years or more with acute or convalescent COVID-19.

CDR3 loop: CASSLAAGRREVSYEQYF. In DNA form, the CDR3 reads TGTGCCAGCAGCTTAGCCGCAGGACGCAGGGAGGTTTCCTACGAGCAGTACTTC. V and J are TRBV7-2 and TRBJ2-7; TRBD2 is a possible D gene (6 bases). The CDR3 spans 18 residues. Trimming took off 0 bases at V and 1 base at J, with 19 bases between the two ends. Looked up from germline, CDR1 is SGHTA and CDR2 is FQGNSA.

The rearrangement links TRBV19 to TRBJ1-1, with 8 bases matching TRBD1. This CDR3 is built from 14 residues. Germline values: CDR1 LNHDA, CDR2 SQIVND (reference sequence). V lost 5 bases, J lost 3 bases, and 5 bases stayed unmatched. The CDR3 DNA is TGTGCCAGTAGTCGGACAGGGTTGGACACTGAAGCTTTCTTT. It yields the protein CASSRTGLDTEAFF.

This chain links TRBV7-9 with TRBJ2-1; D gene unclear. V was clipped by 5 bases and J by 5 bases, with 10 bases between them. Germline V gene data show CDR1 as SEHNR and CDR2 as FQNEAQ (reference sequence). This CDR3 is built from 13 residues. The CDR3 region is CASSQRDNNEQFF. Written as DNA, the CDR3 is TGTGCCAGCAGCCAGAGAGACAACAATGAGCAGTTCTTC.

The chain couples TRBV5-1 to TRBJ2-5; 9 positions agree with TRBD1. This CDR3 region has 14 residues. Germline V gene sequence: CDR1 SGHRS, CDR2 YFSETQ. Losses at the gene ends were 1 base for V and 3 bases for J; bases not matched to a gene: 1. The CDR3 loop reads CASSLTGGEETQYF. CDR3 bases: TGCGCCAGCAGCTTGACAGGGGGCGAAGAGACCCAGTACTTC. Looking up the rest from reference TRBV5-1 and TRBJ2-5 gives the full variable domain: KAGVTQTPRYLIKTRGQQVTLSCSPISGHRSVSWYQQTPGQGLQFLFEYFSETQRNKGNFPGRFSGRQFSNSRSEMNVSTLELGDSALYLCASSLTGGEETQYFGPGTRLLVL.

The chain uses TRBV6-6 and TRBJ1-1; 12 positions match TRBD1. Germline CDR1 and CDR2: MNHNY and SVGAGI (reference sequence). Trimming cost V 10 bases and J 4 bases; bases outside gene matches: 13. The CDR3 is 16 residues long. CDR3 amino acids: CATIPGQGAGGTEAFF. The CDR3 nucleotides are TGTGCCACCATACCGGGACAGGGGGCGGGTGGCACTGAAGCTTTCTTT.

The chain recombines TRBV5-1 with TRBJ2-7, with 8 bases matching TRBD1. Germline V gives CDR1 SGHRS, CDR2 YFSETQ. Unmatched junction bases numbered 7, after V lost 2 bases and J lost 6 bases. The CDR3 length is 14 residues. The DNA of the CDR3 is TGCGCCAGCAGCTTCGCAGGGGGCGAACGCGAGCAGTACTTC. This translates into CASSFAGGEREQYF.

The V call is TRBV19, the J call TRBJ2-4, with 13 nucleotides matching TRBD2. This CDR3 has 20 amino acids. From germline, CDR1 is LNHDA and CDR2 SQIVND (reference sequence). V lost 5 bases to trimming and J lost 0 bases; unmatched junction nucleotides: 13. This CDR3 is CASSLGTSGIAALAKNIQYF. CDR3 DNA: TGTGCCAGTAGTCTTGGGACTAGCGGGATAGCTGCCCTAGCCAAAAACATTCAGTACTTC.

The chain recombines TRBV21-1 with TRBJ1-3; the listed D gene, TRBD1, was not tested against the DNA. TRBV21-1 constitutes a pseudogene. The CDR3 is 18 amino acids. The CDR3 region is CASSTQTTGGSSGNTIYF. The CDR3 DNA reads as TGTGCCAGCAGCACTCAAACAACAGGGGGTAGCTCTGGAAACACCATATATTTT.

The chain couples TRBV28 to TRBJ1-1; 8 positions match TRBD1. CDR1 MDHEN and CDR2 SYDVKM come from the germline V gene. The CDR3 is made up of 12 amino acids. After removal of 6 bases from V and 7 bases from J, the junction contained 4 bases not matched to a gene. The CDR3 bases are TGTGCCAGCAGACTTGGACAGGGTGAAGCTTTCTTT. It translates to CASRLGQGEAFF.

The rearrangement joins TRBV7-2 to TRBJ2-1, with TRBD2 identical over 8 bases. V lost 3 bases, J lost 2 bases, and 6 bases stayed unmatched. CDR1 and CDR2 from the germline V gene are SGHTA and FQGNSA. The CDR3 has 16 amino acids. This chain's CDR3 is CASSLYSGVTYNEQFF. CDR3 DNA: TGTGCCAGCAGCTTGTATAGCGGGGTAACCTACAATGAGCAGTTCTTC.

V gene TRBV19 combines with J gene TRBJ1-2; 11 nucleotides match TRBD1. Germline V gene sequence: CDR1 LNHDA, CDR2 SQIVND (reference sequence). V lost 3 bases and J lost 3; bases outside the gene matches: 3. This CDR3 is 15 amino acids long. CDR3 in DNA: TGTGCCAGTAGTATTGGGACAGGGGGGGACTATGGCTACACCTTC. The encoded protein is CASSIGTGGDYGYTF. Drawing the rest from reference TRBV19 and TRBJ1-2, the complete variable domain is DGGITQSPKYLFRKEGQNVTLSCEQNLNHDAMYWYRQDPGQGLRLIYYSQIVNDFQKGDIAEGYSVSREKKESFPLTVTSAQKNPTAFYLCASSIGTGGDYGYTFGSGTRLTVV.

The chain recombines TRBV5-6 with TRBJ1-1, with 7 bases identical to TRBD1. The CDR3 has 14 amino acids. Losses at the gene ends were 0 bases for V and 4 bases for J; bases not matched to a gene: 3. Germline V gives CDR1 SGHDT, CDR2 YYEEEE. As DNA, the CDR3 is TGTGCCAGCAGCTTGGTTCCAGGGGGCACTGAAGCTTTCTTT. Amino acids: CASSLVPGGTEAFF.